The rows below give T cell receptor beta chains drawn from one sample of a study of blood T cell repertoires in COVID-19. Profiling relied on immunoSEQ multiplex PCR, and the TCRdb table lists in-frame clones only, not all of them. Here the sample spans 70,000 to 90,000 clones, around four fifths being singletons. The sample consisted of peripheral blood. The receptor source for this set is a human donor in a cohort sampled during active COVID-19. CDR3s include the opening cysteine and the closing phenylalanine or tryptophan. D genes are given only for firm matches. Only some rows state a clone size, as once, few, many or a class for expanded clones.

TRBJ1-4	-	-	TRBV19	TGTGCCAGTAAGGTTAGCAGAATTAATGAAAAACTGTTTTTT	CASKVSRINEKLFF
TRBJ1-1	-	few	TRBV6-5	TGTGCCAGCAGGGGGCACAGGGAAGACGCTGAAGCTTTCTTT	CASRGHREDAEAFF
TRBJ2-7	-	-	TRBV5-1	TGCGCCAGCAGCCGCACGGGCTACGAGCAGTACTTC	CASSRTGYEQYF
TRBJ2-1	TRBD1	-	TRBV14	TGTGCCAGCAGCAAAGGACAGGGGATCAATGAGCAGTTCTTC	CASSKGQGINEQFF
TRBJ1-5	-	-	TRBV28	TGTGCCAGCACCTCGAACCAGGGCAATCAGCCCCAGCATTTT	CASTSNQGNQPQHF
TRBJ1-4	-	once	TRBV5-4	TGTGCCAGCAGCTCATTCGGGGGTGTTGGTGAAAAACTGTTTTTT	CASSSFGGVGEKLFF
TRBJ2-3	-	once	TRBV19	TGTGCCAGTAGCCAAACTAGTGGCGGCGCAGGTACGCAGTATTTT	CASSQTSGGAGTQYF
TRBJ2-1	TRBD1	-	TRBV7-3	TGTGCCAGCAGCTTAACAGGGACAGGCGGCAATGAGCAGTTCTTC	CASSLTGTGGNEQFF
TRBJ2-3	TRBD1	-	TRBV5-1	TGCGCCAGCAGCTCAAACAGGGGGCAATTAACTGATACGCAGTATTTT	CASSSNRGQLTDTQYF
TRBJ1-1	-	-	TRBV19	TGTGCCAGTAGTATAGATCGGGTGAACACTGAAGCTTTCTTT	CASSIDRVNTEAFF
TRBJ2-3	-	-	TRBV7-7	TGTGCTAGCAGCTCCCGGGACTTCCATACGCAGTATTTT	CASSSRDFHTQYF
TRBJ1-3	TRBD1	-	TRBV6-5	TGTGCCAGCAGCCCCGGACAGGGAGCTGGAAACACCATATATTTT	CASSPGQGAGNTIYF
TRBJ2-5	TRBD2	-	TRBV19	TGTGCCAGTAGTTCTATGAGGAAGATTAGCGGGAGTGTGGAGACCCAGTACTTC	CASSSMRKISGSVETQYF
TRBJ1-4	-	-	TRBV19	TGTGCCAGTAGTGAAAGGGGCGGAGAAAAACTGTTTTTT	CASSERGGEKLFF
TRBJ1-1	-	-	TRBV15	TGTGCCACCAGCAGAGACAGGGTGGGTACTGAAGCTTTCTTT	CATSRDRVGTEAFF
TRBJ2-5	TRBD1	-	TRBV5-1	TGCGCCAGCAGCTTGGCGCCAAGAGGGGGCGAGGAGACCCAGTACTTC	CASSLAPRGGEETQYF
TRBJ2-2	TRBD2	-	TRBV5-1	TGCGCCAGCAGCTCAGGACTCGCGGGGGGGCCTGATGACGGGGAGCTGTTTTTT	CASSSGLAGGPDDGELFF
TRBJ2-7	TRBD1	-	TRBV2	TGTGCCAGCAGTGAAGCGGGGACAGCCTACGAGCAGTACTTC	CASSEAGTAYEQYF
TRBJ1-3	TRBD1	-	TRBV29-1	TGCAGCGTTCCCGGGACAGGGGCTGGAAACACCATATATTTT	CSVPGTGAGNTIYF
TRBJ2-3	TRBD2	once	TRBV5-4	TGTGCCAGCAGCTCGGGAGGCAGCACAGATACGCAGTATTTT	CASSSGGSTDTQYF
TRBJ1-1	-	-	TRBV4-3	TGCGCCAGCAGCCAAGATCTTCAGGTTTTTCGGAACACTGAAGCTTTCTTT	CASSQDLQVFRNTEAFF
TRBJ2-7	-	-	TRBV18	TGTGCCAGCTCACCAGATTACAGGGCTTACGAGCAGTACTTC	CASSPDYRAYEQYF
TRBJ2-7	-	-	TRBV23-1	TGCGCCAGCAGTCAATCTAGGCAGGTCCTCCACTACGAGCAGTACTTC	CASSQSRQVLHYEQYF
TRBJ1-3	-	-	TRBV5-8	TGTGCCAGCAGTCGCGGGACCCCGGGCGCCGGAAACACCATATATTTT	CASSRGTPGAGNTIYF
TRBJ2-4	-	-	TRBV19	TGTGCCAGTAGTATATCGGTTCTTCTAGCCAAAAACATTCAGTACTTC	CASSISVLLAKNIQYF
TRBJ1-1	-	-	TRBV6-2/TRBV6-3	TGTGCCAGCAGTTACCGTGGACAAACCAGGTTCCCTGAAGCTTTCTTT	CASSYRGQTRFPEAFF
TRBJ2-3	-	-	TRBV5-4	TGTGCCAGCAGCTTAGGGGGATCTTTGACAGATACGCAGTATTTT	CASSLGGSLTDTQYF
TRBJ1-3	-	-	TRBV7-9	TGTGCCAGCAGCTCCCAATTTTTAGGACAGACGACTGGAAACACCATATATTTT	CASSSQFLGQTTGNTIYF
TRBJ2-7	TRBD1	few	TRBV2	TGTGCCAGCAGCTGGGACAGATGGGTCTCCTACGAGCAGTACTTC	CASSWDRWVSYEQYF
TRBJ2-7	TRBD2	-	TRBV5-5	TGTGCCAGCAGCTTGGCACTAGCGGGAAACTCCTACGAGCAGTACTTC	CASSLALAGNSYEQYF
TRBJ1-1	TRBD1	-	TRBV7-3	TGTGCCAGCGGGACAGGGAACACTGAAGCTTTCTTT	CASGTGNTEAFF
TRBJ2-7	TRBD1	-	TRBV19	TGTGCCAGTAGTTTTGACAGGGATTCCTACGAGCAGTACTTC	CASSFDRDSYEQYF
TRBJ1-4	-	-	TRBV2	TGTGCCAGCAGTGATTTCAGGACGGGGAATGAAAAACTGTTTTTT	CASSDFRTGNEKLFF
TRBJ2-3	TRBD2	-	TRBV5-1	TGCGCCAGCAGCCAGGGACTAGCGGGGGGTCACACAGATACGCAGTATTTT	CASSQGLAGGHTDTQYF
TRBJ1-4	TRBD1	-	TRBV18	TGTGCCAGCTCGCCCCAAGCGGGACAGGGGATTGAAAAACTGTTTTTT	CASSPQAGQGIEKLFF
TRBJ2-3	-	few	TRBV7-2	TGTGCCAGCAGCTTAGAGGCGGGGCGCACAGATACGCAGTATTTT	CASSLEAGRTDTQYF
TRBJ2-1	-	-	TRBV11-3	TGTGCCAGCAGCTTAGTCAGCGGACCCTACAATGAGCAGTTCTTC	CASSLVSGPYNEQFF
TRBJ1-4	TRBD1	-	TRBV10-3	TGTGCCATCAGTGGGACAGGGAATGAAAAACTGTTTTTT	CAISGTGNEKLFF
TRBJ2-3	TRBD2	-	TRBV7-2	TGTGCCAGCAGCTTGGGACTAAATACGCAGTATTTT	CASSLGLNTQYF
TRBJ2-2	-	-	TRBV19	TGTGCCAGTAGTAGGAGGGCGAACACCGGGGAGCTGTTTTTT	CASSRRANTGELFF
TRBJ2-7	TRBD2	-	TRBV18	TGTGCCAGCTCATCGGGACTAGCGGCCTACGAGCAGTACTTC	CASSSGLAAYEQYF
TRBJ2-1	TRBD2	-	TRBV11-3	TGTGCCAGCAGCCCGGGGTCAGGCGGGAGATACGAGCAGTTCTTC	CASSPGSGGRYEQFF
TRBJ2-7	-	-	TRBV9	TGTGCCAGCAGCGTTACCGGGACTTCAGTCGGGGAGCAGTACTTC	CASSVTGTSVGEQYF
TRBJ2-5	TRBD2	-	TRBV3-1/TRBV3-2	TGTGCCAGCAGCCTCGGACTAGCGGGAGGCTCCCGAGAGACCCAGTACTTC	CASSLGLAGGSRETQYF
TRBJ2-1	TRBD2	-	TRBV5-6	TGTGCCAGCAGCGAGGAGCGGGGGGGAAGGGATGAGCAGTTCTTC	CASSEERGGRDEQFF
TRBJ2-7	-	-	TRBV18	TGTGCCAGCTCACCATCGGCAGGGTCATCCTACGAGCAGTACTTC	CASSPSAGSSYEQYF
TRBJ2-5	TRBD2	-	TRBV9	TGTGCCAGCACCCGGACTAGCGGGAGTGTAGAGACCCAGTACTTC	CASTRTSGSVETQYF
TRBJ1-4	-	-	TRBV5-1	TGCGCCAGCAGCTTGGGACTGGGGGCCGTTACGACTAATGAAAAACTGTTTTTT	CASSLGLGAVTTNEKLFF
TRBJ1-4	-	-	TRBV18	TGTGCCAGCTCACTAATTCCACTGACAACTAATGAAAAACTGTTTTTT	CASSLIPLTTNEKLFF
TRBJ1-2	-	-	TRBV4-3	TGCGCCAGCAGCCCGCTGGCGGAAGACTATGGCTACACCTTC	CASSPLAEDYGYTF
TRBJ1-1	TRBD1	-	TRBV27	TGTGCCAGTGTTGACAGGGGCGCTCCGGGGACTGAAGCTTTCTTT	CASVDRGAPGTEAFF
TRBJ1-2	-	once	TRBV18	TGTGCCAGCTCACCAATCCAGGGGCCAGGTGGCTACACCTTC	CASSPIQGPGGYTF
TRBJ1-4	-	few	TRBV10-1	TGCGCCAGCAGTCTAGAGAGGAATGAAAAACTGTTTTTT	CASSLERNEKLFF